This T cell receptor (beta chain) comes out of a study of long-term antiretroviral therapy in people with HIV. A v3.0 immunoSEQ assay was performed at survey level. The table came from immunoSEQ multiplex PCR; TCRdb's copy has only in-frame clones and leaves some out. The sample has around 38,000 clones; about 95% are singletons. Study outcomes and limitations: Subsequent to ART, diversity was augmented yet persisted below that of transplant donor controls. Compared with controls, HIV repertoires showed narrower CDR3 length ranges.

The CDR3 runs to 14 residues. CDR1 and CDR2 (germline): MNHEY, SVGAGI. V lost 2 bases to trimming and J lost 4 bases, with 9 bases between them. On this clone itself: Antigen: not known.

The rearrangement uses TRBV6-5 and TRBJ1-5; D is undetermined. The sample consisted of unsorted PBMCs, taken approximately 9.1 years after starting antiretroviral therapy. The receptor was derived from a man aged 25-45 years with HIV. Written as DNA, the CDR3 is TGTGCCAGCAGTTACCCACAGCAAAATCAGCCCCAGCATTTT. Its translation: CASSYPQQNQPQHF.